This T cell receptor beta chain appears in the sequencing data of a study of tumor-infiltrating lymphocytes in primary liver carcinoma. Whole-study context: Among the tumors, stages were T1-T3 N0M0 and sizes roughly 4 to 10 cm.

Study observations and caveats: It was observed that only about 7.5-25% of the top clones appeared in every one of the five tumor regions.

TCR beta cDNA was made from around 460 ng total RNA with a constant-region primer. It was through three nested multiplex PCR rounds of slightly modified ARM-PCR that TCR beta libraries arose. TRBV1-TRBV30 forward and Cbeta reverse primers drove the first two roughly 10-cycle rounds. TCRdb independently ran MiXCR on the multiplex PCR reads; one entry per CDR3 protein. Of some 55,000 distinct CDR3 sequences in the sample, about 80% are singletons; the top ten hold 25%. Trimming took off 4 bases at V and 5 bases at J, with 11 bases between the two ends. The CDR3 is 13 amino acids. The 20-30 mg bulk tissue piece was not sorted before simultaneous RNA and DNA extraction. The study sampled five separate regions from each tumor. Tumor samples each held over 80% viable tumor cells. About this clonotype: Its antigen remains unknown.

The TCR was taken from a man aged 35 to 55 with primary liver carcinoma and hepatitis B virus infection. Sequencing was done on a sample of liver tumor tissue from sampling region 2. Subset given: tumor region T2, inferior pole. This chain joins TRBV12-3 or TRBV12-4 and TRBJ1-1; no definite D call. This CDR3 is CASSSAADTEAFF. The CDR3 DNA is TGTGCCAGCAGTTCCGCAGCAGATACTGAAGCTTTCTTT.